Presented here are 3 T cell receptor beta chains from one specimen sequenced in a study of OX40 agonist ivuxolimab in advanced cancers. Libraries were prepared by immunoSEQ multiplex PCR; TCRdb keeps only in-frame clonotypes and omits some of them. The sample lists under 70,000 clones, around 87% occurring once. This specimen was CD4+ or CD8+ T cells sorted from blood, taken in a trial of the OX40 agonist ivuxolimab. All receptors derive from an adult with an advanced solid tumor such as melanoma, head and neck, liver or kidney cancer.

This sequence joins TRBV15 and TRBJ1-1; possibly TRBD1 for D (5 bases). This CDR3 is 16 amino acids long. V was pared by 2 bases and J by 5 bases, with 18 bases between. Germline CDR1 LNHNV, CDR2 YYDKDF (reference sequence). The CDR3 nucleotides are TGTGCCACCAGCAGATCGGGGATAGGGGACTTAACTGAAGCTTTCTTT. This codes for CATSRSGIGDLTEAFF.

This sequence joins TRBV19 and TRBJ1-2; D perhaps matches TRBD1 (6 bases). Per the germline V gene, CDR1 is LNHDA and CDR2 is SQIVND (reference sequence). Trimming removed 4 bases at V and 6 bases at J, with 12 bases between. The CDR3 has 13 residues. CDR3 DNA sequence: TGTGCCAGTAGTAGAGGGGGTTCGCATGGCTACACCTTC. Amino acid sequence: CASSRGGSHGYTF.

V is TRBV5-1 and J is TRBJ2-1; D is undetermined. The length of the CDR3 is 12 residues. Between the trimmed V and J ends, which lost 0 bases and 3 bases, there was a span of 1 base. The germline V gene encodes CDR1 SGHRS and CDR2 YFSETQ. CDR3 amino acids: CASSLDYNEQFF. DNA for the CDR3: TGCGCCAGCAGCTTGGACTACAATGAGCAGTTCTTC. The variable domain in full, with the rest retrieved from reference TRBV5-1 and TRBJ2-1, is KAGVTQTPRYLIKTRGQQVTLSCSPISGHRSVSWYQQTPGQGLQFLFEYFSETQRNKGNFPGRFSGRQFSNSRSEMNVSTLELGDSALYLCASSLDYNEQFFGPGTRLTVL.